This entry lists 31 T cell receptor beta chains sequenced from one sample in a study of T-cell memory formation after mild COVID-19. TCRdb independently ran MiXCR on the 5' RACE reads; one entry per CDR3 protein. The table has roughly 450,000 distinct CDR3 sequences, roughly 20% seen once; the top ten hold 9% to 15%. Sequenced material: PBMCs or a T cell subset sorted from them (not recorded which). The receptors shown here come from an adult woman who had mild COVID-19 (a few samples of this study predate the infection). Cell type and time point are not known.

This clonotype appeared a few times. CDR3 residues: CASSFRAGGDTQYF. CDR3 nucleotides: TGCGCCAGCAGCTTTAGGGCGGGAGGAGATACGCAGTATTTT. The V gene is TRBV5-1, the J gene TRBJ2-3; TRBD2 agrees at 8 bases. The CDR3 is 14 residues long. Per the germline V gene, CDR1 is SGHRS and CDR2 is YFSETQ. Unmatched junction bases numbered 4, after V lost 2 bases and J lost 5 bases.

The gene calls are TRBV6-5 and TRBJ2-3; 11 bases are shared with TRBD2. V lost 6 bases, J lost 3 bases, and 5 bases stayed unmatched. The CDR3 loop spans 15 amino acids. From germline, CDR1 is MNHEY and CDR2 SVGAGI. CDR3 bases: TGTGCCAGCAGAGCGGGACTAGCGGCGACAGATACGCAGTATTTT. Translated: CASRAGLAATDTQYF.

The CDR3 loop reads CASTRLAGHSTDTQYF. In DNA, the CDR3 is TGTGCCAGCACCAGACTAGCGGGACATAGCACAGATACGCAGTATTTT. The rearrangement links TRBV7-9 to TRBJ2-3; 11 bases agree with TRBD2. This CDR3 has 16 residues. Germline CDR1 SEHNR, CDR2 FQNEAQ (reference sequence). V shed 7 bases and J 0 bases; nucleotides not matched to a gene: 6.

This CDR3 reads CASRYKQDNQPQHF. The CDR3 DNA is TGTGCCAGCAGGTACAAACAGGACAATCAGCCCCAGCATTTT. The chain recombines TRBV6-5 with TRBJ1-5; a possible D gene is TRBD1 (5 bases). This CDR3 region has 14 residues. V lost 6 bases to trimming and J lost 3 bases, with 12 bases between them. The germline gives CDR1 MNHEY, CDR2 SVGAGI.

This clonotype was observed a few times. The chain joins TRBV20-1 to TRBJ1-1; D is unresolved. The V end lost 0 bases, the J end lost 1 base, and 6 bases lay between the germline ends. This CDR3 contains 13 residues. CDR1 and CDR2 (germline): DFQATT, SNEGSKA (reference sequence). CDR3 loop: CSARDAGNTEAFF. In DNA, the CDR3 is TGCAGTGCTAGAGATGCGGGGAACACTGAAGCTTTCTTT.

This clonotype showed up just a few times. This chain links TRBV4-3 with TRBJ2-2; no firm D call. Trimming removed 5 bases from V and 4 bases from J, with 5 bases in between. CDR1 is LGHNA, CDR2 YSLEER, per germline. CDR3 length: 12 residues. The DNA of the CDR3 is TGCGCCAGCAGCACTCCCACCGGGGAGCTGTTTTTT. Its translation is CASSTPTGELFF.

The CDR3 DNA reads as TGTGCCAGCAGTGTTTCCCCGGGACACTACGAGCAGTACTTC. This gives the protein CASSVSPGHYEQYF. The chain combines TRBV12-3 or TRBV12-4 with TRBJ2-7, with D maybe TRBD1 (6 bases). The CDR3 spans 14 residues. Trimming took off 5 bases at V and 3 bases at J, with 14 bases between the two ends.

This clonotype was seen a handful of times. The rearrangement links TRBV6-5 to TRBJ1-1, with a possible D match to TRBD1 (5 bases). Trimming left V 7 bases short and J 3 bases short, with 18 bases between. This CDR3 has 15 amino acids. From germline, CDR1 is MNHEY and CDR2 SVGAGI. The CDR3 is CASTKPSRGHTEAFF. In DNA, the CDR3 is TGTGCCAGCACTAAACCGAGCCGGGGACACACTGAAGCTTTCTTT.

There are many counts of this clonotype. The chain carries TRBV6-5 and TRBJ2-1; 7 bases are shared with TRBD2. Per the germline V gene, CDR1 is MNHEY and CDR2 is SVGAGI. The CDR3 is 14 amino acids. V lost 8 bases, J lost 5 bases, and 9 bases stayed unmatched. The DNA of the CDR3 is TGTGCCAGCTTCGGGGGAGGGCCCCACAATGAGCAGTTCTTC. Translation: CASFGGGPHNEQFF.

This clonotype appeared a few times. The rearrangement uses TRBV7-2 and TRBJ2-5, with TRBD1 matching 8 bases. The CDR3 sequence is 15 residues long. The ends lost 5 bases at V and 0 bases at J; junction bases unmatched: 5. The V gene's germline CDR1 is SGHTA and CDR2 FQGNSA. CDR3 amino acids: CASSPRQGNQETQYF. The CDR3 nucleotides are TGTGCCAGCAGCCCACGACAGGGGAACCAAGAGACCCAGTACTTC.

V is TRBV4-1 and J is TRBJ2-3; D is unresolved. The V gene lost 8 bases and the J gene lost 0 bases, with 21 bases spanning the gap. The germline gives CDR1 MGHRA, CDR2 YSYEKL. This CDR3 comprises 17 residues. CDR3: CASAPFEAYDSTDTQYF. The CDR3 DNA sequence: TGCGCCAGCGCCCCTTTTGAGGCGTACGATAGCACAGATACGCAGTATTTT.

This clonotype showed up just a few times. V gene TRBV5-1 combines with J gene TRBJ1-4; no clear D. V was cut by 4 bases and J by 2 bases, with 12 bases left in between. The CDR3 runs 15 residues. Germline CDR1 and CDR2: SGHRS and YFSETQ. This CDR3 reads CASSAGSSTNEKLFF. The DNA for the CDR3 is TGCGCCAGCAGCGCCGGAAGTTCGACTAATGAAAAACTGTTTTTT.

DNA of the CDR3: TGTGCCAGCACTCAGAGCTGGGGAAACAATGAGCAGTTCTTC. Protein sequence: CASTQSWGNNEQFF. The V call is TRBV5-4, the J call TRBJ2-1; D call uncertain. CDR1 and CDR2 (germline): SGHNT, YYREEE (reference sequence). V dropped 6 bases and J dropped 5 bases, with 15 bases sitting between them. The CDR3 contains 14 residues.

This clonotype was observed a few times. The gene calls are TRBV20-1 and TRBJ2-2, with 13 bases aligning to TRBD2. The CDR3 consists of 16 residues. With 1 base clipped from V and 4 bases from J, the junction kept 3 bases outside the gene matches. Germline V gene lookup returns CDR1 DFQATT and CDR2 SNEGSKA (reference sequence). The CDR3 bases are TGCAGTGCTAGAGTGGGGACTAGCGGGGTCACCGGGGAGCTGTTTTTT. This codes for CSARVGTSGVTGELFF.

At least ten counts were recorded for this clonotype. The J gene is TRBJ2-2, the V gene TRBV27, with 14 bases matching TRBD2. Germline V gene lookup returns CDR1 MNHEY and CDR2 SMNVEV (reference sequence). After removal of 8 bases from V and 7 bases from J, the junction contained 12 bases not matched to a gene. This CDR3 contains 17 residues. The CDR3 coding sequence is TGTGCCAGCTCTCCTCGCCGACTAGCGGGGGGGGGCGGGGAGCTGTTTTTT. Its translation is CASSPRRLAGGGGELFF.

Only a few counts were recorded for this clonotype. The rearrangement uses TRBV4-3 and TRBJ2-7; unclear D gene. This CDR3 is built from 16 residues. V was clipped by 0 bases and J by 0 bases, with 12 bases between them. From germline, CDR1 is LGHNA and CDR2 YSLEER. CDR3 DNA sequence: TGCGCCAGCAGCCAAGAAAGTGAAGGTAGCTCCTACGAGCAGTACTTC. Amino acid sequence: CASSQESEGSSYEQYF.

The CDR3 loop is CASSLLDGPGELFF. Here the CDR3 DNA reads TGCGCCAGCAGCCTGCTAGACGGGCCCGGGGAGCTGTTTTTT. The rearrangement joins TRBV4-1 to TRBJ2-2, with D uncertain. This CDR3 is built from 14 residues. Germline values: CDR1 MGHRA, CDR2 YSYEKL. V lost 4 bases, J lost 6 bases, and 12 bases lay in between.

In its sample, this clonotype was seen a few times. The chain couples TRBV6-2 or TRBV6-3 to TRBJ2-7; 8 bases map to TRBD1. Germline V lookup: CDR1 MNHEY, CDR2 SVGEGT. V shed 2 bases, J shed 2 bases, and the junction held 8 bases outside the gene matches. This CDR3 comprises 16 residues. The CDR3 DNA reads TGTGCCAGCAGTTACCCTACCCGGACAGGGACCTACGAGCAGTACTTC. Translating gives CASSYPTRTGTYEQYF.

This clonotype was recorded a few times. The chain uses TRBV6-1 and TRBJ2-7; TRBD2 might be the D (6 bases). Germline V gene lookup returns CDR1 MNHNS and CDR2 SASEGT. The CDR3 is 14 residues long. The V gene lost 6 bases and the J gene lost 3 bases, with 15 bases spanning the gap. CDR3 protein: CASRRRGAHYEQYF. CDR3 bases: TGTGCCAGCAGGCGGAGGGGCGCACACTACGAGCAGTACTTC.

The rearrangement joins TRBV27 to TRBJ2-1; D is possibly TRBD1 or TRBD2 (5 bases each). The CDR3 runs to 13 residues. Per the germline V gene, CDR1 is MNHEY and CDR2 is SMNVEV (reference sequence). Trimming shortened V by 7 bases and J by 3 bases, and 10 bases separated the two germline ends. In DNA, the CDR3 is TGTGCCAGCAAAGGGGACGGCTACAATGAGCAGTTCTTC. This encodes CASKGDGYNEQFF.

The chain employs TRBV28 and TRBJ2-4; the D gene is possibly TRBD1 (6 bases). Trimming cost V 3 bases and J 2 bases, with 17 bases left between them. Germline V lookup: CDR1 MDHEN, CDR2 SYDVKM. The CDR3 has 17 amino acids. The CDR3 DNA is TGTGCCAGCAGTTTGCCGTGGCAGGGGAGCCCCAAAAACATTCAGTACTTC. It codes for CASSLPWQGSPKNIQYF.

The rearrangement joins TRBV2 to TRBJ1-2; D is ambiguous. CDR3 size: 13 residues. Germline lookup yields CDR1 SNHLY and CDR2 FYNNEI. V lost 6 bases and J 4 bases, leaving 12 bases between the germline ends. The CDR3 reads CASRNLGSYGYTF. The CDR3 bases are TGTGCCAGCAGAAACCTGGGATCCTATGGCTACACCTTC.

This clonotype was seen a few times. V is TRBV15 and J is TRBJ2-1; TRBD2 aligns across 11 bases. CDR3 length: 16 amino acids. Germline-derived CDR1 and CDR2 are LNHNV and YYDKDF (reference sequence). The V and J ends lost 0 bases and 6 bases, in that order; junction bases with no gene match: 4. The CDR3: CATSRDLAGGLNEQFF. CDR3 DNA sequence: TGTGCCACCAGCAGAGATCTAGCGGGGGGACTCAATGAGCAGTTCTTC.

V and J are TRBV20-1 and TRBJ1-6, with 9 bases aligning to TRBD1. Germline values: CDR1 DFQATT, CDR2 SNEGSKA (reference sequence). This CDR3 region has 14 residues. J lost 8 bases, V lost 1 base, and 3 bases had no gene match. CDR3 nucleotides: TGCAGTGCTAGAGCCGGGACAGGGTATTCACCCCTCCACTTT. Encoded protein: CSARAGTGYSPLHF.

The J gene is TRBJ1-1, the V gene TRBV10-3; D gene uncertain. This CDR3 is built from 13 residues. V lost 11 bases and J 1 base, leaving 14 bases between the germline ends. Looked up from germline, CDR1 is ENHRY and CDR2 is SYGVKD. The CDR3 loop reads CAVKDQWNTEAFF. CDR3 in DNA: TGTGCCGTCAAAGACCAATGGAACACTGAAGCTTTCTTT.

The J gene is TRBJ1-1, the V gene TRBV7-6, with D possibly matching TRBD1 (6 bases). This CDR3 has 15 amino acids. Germline loops: CDR1 SGHVS, CDR2 FNYEAQ. Trimming took 1 base from V and 1 from J, leaving 10 bases between them. The CDR3 sequence: CASSLVWGQNTEAFF. The CDR3 nucleotides read TGTGCCAGCAGCTTAGTCTGGGGGCAGAACACTGAAGCTTTCTTT.

V is TRBV2 and J is TRBJ2-1; TRBD2 aligns across 14 bases. CDR3 length: 15 amino acids. V was clipped by 3 bases and J by 7 bases; unmatched bases: 2. Looked up from germline, CDR1 is SNHLY and CDR2 is FYNNEI. The CDR3 DNA sequence: TGTGCCAGCAGTGAGTGGACTAGCGGGAGGAATGAGCAGTTCTTC. Its translation: CASSEWTSGRNEQFF.

The V call is TRBV9, the J call TRBJ2-3; D unresolved. Trimming pared 0 bases from V and 4 bases from J, leaving 6 bases between. Germline V lookup: CDR1 SGDLS, CDR2 YYNGEE. The CDR3 has 13 amino acids. The CDR3 region is CASSVGRADTQYF. The DNA of the CDR3 is TGTGCCAGCAGCGTAGGTAGGGCAGATACGCAGTATTTT.

The CDR3 is CASSVARATDTQYF. CDR3 sequence (DNA): TGTGCCAGCAGCGTAGCGAGGGCCACAGATACGCAGTATTTT. The chain is built from TRBV9 and TRBJ2-3, with D possibly TRBD2 on 5 matching bases. The V end lost 0 bases, the J end lost 2 bases, and 7 bases lay between the germline ends. Germline lookup yields CDR1 SGDLS and CDR2 YYNGEE. The CDR3 covers 14 residues.

The gene calls are TRBV21-1 and TRBJ2-2; the D call of TRBD1 is as the table states it, not checked on the DNA. TRBV21-1 is a listed pseudogene. This CDR3 is 14 amino acids long. As DNA, the CDR3 is TGTGCCAGCACCTCCGGGGGAAACACCGGGGAGCTGTTTTTT. Its protein product is CASTSGGNTGELFF.

Only a few counts were recorded for this clonotype. CDR3 sequence: CASSGSNGAYFAAGTEAFF. In nucleotides, the CDR3 is TGTGCCAGCAGTGGATCGAACGGGGCCTATTTCGCCGCCGGCACTGAAGCTTTCTTT. The V gene is TRBV7-8, the J gene TRBJ1-1; tentatively, D is TRBD1 (5 bases). Germline V gene lookup returns CDR1 SGHVS and CDR2 FQNEAQ. CDR3 length: 19 amino acids. V dropped 6 bases and J dropped 4 bases, with 30 bases sitting between them.